This TCR beta chain came from a study of T cell responses to AZD1222 COVID-19 vaccine. Findings and caveats of the study: Only a handful of individuals given AZD1222 were seropositive at baseline. Spike-wide vaccine-associated CD4 TCRs dominated at 160-218 and 743-854. The breadth and depth of Spike-specific TCRs increased once two AZD1222 doses had been given.

About this clone: Its antigen is not known.

The protocol was immunoSEQ multiplex PCR, while the TCRdb copy is restricted to in-frame clones and leaves out a portion. In the table there are 150,000 to 200,000 clones, 90% to 95% of which are singletons. The sequence came from an adult in good health. This material consisted of peripheral blood, taken on day 0 of AZD1222 vaccination.

The CDR3 bases are TGTGCCGCCCGAGACGAGCAGTACTTC. Its translation: CAARDEQYF. The chain recombines TRBV11-3 with TRBJ2-7; D is undetermined. This CDR3 has 9 residues. The V gene's germline CDR1 is SGHNT and CDR2 YENEEA. Trimming cost V 11 bases and J 5 bases, with 7 bases left between them.